This T cell receptor (beta chain) was recorded in a study of response to subunit inactivated influenza vaccine. Study-wide results and caveats: With each seasonal influenza vaccination, the authors suggested, few new T cells are recruited.

Germline CDR1 reads SEHNR; CDR2 reads FQNEAQ (reference sequence). V lost 4 bases to trimming and J lost 7 bases; unmatched junction nucleotides: 6. The CDR3 has 15 amino acids. TCRdb passed the RT-PCR reads through MiXCR, listing each CDR3 protein once. The repertoire consists of about 780,000 distinct CDR3 sequences, with around 18% occurring once and the leading ten covering approximately 10%. Comment on this clonotype: What it binds is unknown.

The source of this sequence is a man aged 50 to 59 who received an inactivated influenza vaccine. The starting material was PBMCs from blood, obtained more than 4 days after vaccination. V gene TRBV7-9 combines with J gene TRBJ2-1; the match to TRBD1 covers 11 bases. The CDR3: CASSSGQGAENEQFF. In DNA form, the CDR3 reads TGTGCCAGCAGCTCCGGACAGGGGGCCGAAAATGAGCAGTTCTTC. The full variable domain, rest sourced from reference TRBV7-9 and TRBJ2-1, is DTGVSQNPRHKITKRGQNVTFRCDPISEHNRLYWYRQTLGQGPEFLTYFQNEAQLEKSRLLSDRFSAERPKGSFSTLEIQRTEQGDSAMYLCASSSGQGAENEQFFGPGTRLTVL.